This T cell receptor beta chain was captured in a study of T-cell reconstitution after alpha-beta-depleted transplantation in children. Construction of the TCRbeta library involved unique molecular identifiers. TCRdb itself ran the PCR reads through MiXCR, one entry per CDR3 protein. Here the sample spans fewer than 20,000 distinct CDR3 sequences, roughly 5.3% being singletons. Study observations and caveats: Newly made T cells mostly supplied T-cell counts and diversity one year after transplant. About two months after transplant, alpha-beta T cells reportedly came from several hundred expanded graft clones. The origin of high day-60 TCRbeta diversity in some patients lay in surviving recipient T cells and thymic progenitors.

This clonotype appeared many times. Antigen: not known. The ends lost 6 bases at V and 3 bases at J; junction bases unmatched: 6. This CDR3 is 14 amino acids long. CDR1 and CDR2 from the germline V gene are SGHNT and YENEEA. This chain connects TRBV11-3 to TRBJ2-3; 7 nucleotides line up with TRBD2. This receptor was identified in a boy between 10 and 17 years old with acute lymphoblastic leukemia, due to receive a stem cell transplant. Specimen: PBMCs, collected before TCRalphabeta/CD19-depleted stem cell transplant. The CDR3, as DNA: TGTGCCAGCAGAAAAAGCGGGATGACAGATACGCAGTATTTT. Its protein product is CASRKSGMTDTQYF.